A single sample is the source of the 14 T cell receptor beta chains below, sequenced in a study of blood T cell repertoires in COVID-19. The table came from immunoSEQ multiplex PCR; TCRdb's copy has only in-frame clones and leaves some out. The sample contains roughly 160,000 clones, roughly 84% of which appear only once. Material for sequencing was peripheral blood. The origin of the receptors is an elderly woman with active or convalescent COVID-19.

The chain joins TRBV5-1 to TRBJ2-3; TRBD1 agrees at 9 bases. With 4 bases clipped from V and 3 bases from J, the junction kept 3 bases outside the gene matches. The CDR3 length is 14 residues. Germline V gene lookup returns CDR1 SGHRS and CDR2 YFSETQ. CDR3 region: CASSRDRETDTQYF. The CDR3 DNA is TGCGCCAGCAGCCGGGACAGGGAAACAGATACGCAGTATTTT.

This clone turned up a few times. The rearrangement joins TRBV7-9 to TRBJ1-2; 8 bases map to TRBD1. The CDR3 sequence is 11 residues long. With 8 bases clipped from V and 7 bases from J, the junction kept 3 bases outside the gene matches. The germline V gene encodes CDR1 SEHNR and CDR2 FQNEAQ (reference sequence). Here the CDR3 reads CASGQGPGYTF. CDR3 DNA: TGTGCCAGCGGACAGGGACCTGGCTACACCTTC. The full variable domain, completed using reference TRBV7-9 and TRBJ1-2, is DTGVSQNPRHKITKRGQNVTFRCDPISEHNRLYWYRQTLGQGPEFLTYFQNEAQLEKSRLLSDRFSAERPKGSFSTLEIQRTEQGDSAMYLCASGQGPGYTFGSGTRLTVV.

The V gene is TRBV19, the J gene TRBJ2-1; tentative D call: TRBD1 (6 bases). This CDR3 comprises 14 residues. Germline CDR1 is LNHDA and CDR2 is SQIVND (reference sequence). The germline V and J ends were trimmed by 1 base and 5 bases, with 9 bases remaining between them. The CDR3 DNA sequence: TGTGCCAGTAGTATAGGGGACAATAACAATGAGCAGTTCTTC. It codes for CASSIGDNNNEQFF.

V and J are TRBV6-6 and TRBJ1-1; D possibly corresponds to TRBD1 (6 bases). Per germline, CDR1 MNHNY and CDR2 SVGAGI (reference sequence). The CDR3 runs to 16 residues. Between the trimmed V and J ends, which lost 6 bases and 3 bases, there was a span of 20 bases. The CDR3 loop reads CASRTGPPGRDTEAFF. CDR3 DNA sequence: TGTGCCAGCAGAACAGGGCCGCCAGGGAGGGACACTGAAGCTTTCTTT.

CDR3 sequence reads: CASVQGLTDTQYF. CDR3 DNA: TGTGCCAGTGTACAGGGGCTCACAGATACGCAGTATTTT. The V call is TRBV28, the J call TRBJ2-3; 7 bases map to TRBD1. There are 13 residues in the CDR3. J gave up 2 bases and V 9 bases, and 5 bases lay outside the gene matches. The V gene's germline CDR1 is MDHEN and CDR2 SYDVKM. The variable domain in full, completed from reference TRBV28 and TRBJ2-3, reads DVKVTQSSRYLVKRTGEKVFLECVQDMDHENMFWYRQDPGLGLRLIYFSYDVKMKEKGDIPEGYSVSREKKERFSLILESASTNQTSMYLCASVQGLTDTQYFGPGTRLTVL.

This clone was detected a few times. V and J are TRBV7-9 and TRBJ2-1; 7 positions agree with TRBD2. The CDR3 contains 15 residues. V shed 6 bases and J 3 bases; nucleotides not matched to a gene: 8. CDR1 is SEHNR and CDR2 is FQNEAQ in the germline V gene (reference sequence). For the CDR3, the DNA is TGTGCCAGCAGTTTGACTAGCCGGAACTACAATGAGCAGTTCTTC. Translation gives CASSLTSRNYNEQFF.

The chain is built from TRBV5-1 and TRBJ2-7; possibly TRBD2 for D (6 bases). Per the germline V gene, CDR1 is SGHRS and CDR2 is YFSETQ. This CDR3 is built from 15 residues. Trimming removed 0 bases from V and 4 bases from J, with 14 bases in between. The CDR3 nucleotides are TGCGCCAGCAGCTTGGGGGGCGGGGTGGCGTACGAGCAGTACTTC. Its translation is CASSLGGGVAYEQYF.

The chain carries TRBV3-1 (or the pseudogene TRBV3-2) and TRBJ2-1; D may be TRBD2 (5 bases). This CDR3 has 13 residues. The V gene lost 0 bases and the J gene lost 8 bases, with 8 bases spanning the gap. CDR1 and CDR2 (germline): LGHDT, YNNKEL (reference sequence). As DNA, the CDR3 is TGTGCCAGCAGCCAAGAAGGGCGGGATGAGCAGTTCTTC. This sequence encodes CASSQEGRDEQFF.

The J gene is TRBJ1-3, the V gene TRBV28; unclear D gene. Germline V CDR1 and CDR2: MDHEN, SYDVKM. CDR3 size: 16 residues. V shed 3 bases and J shed 4 bases, with 16 bases lying between them. The CDR3 loop is CASSFELRGWGNTIYF. The CDR3 DNA follows: TGTGCCAGCAGTTTTGAGTTACGGGGATGGGGAAACACCATATATTTT.

In this sample, this clone turned up once. The rearrangement links TRBV6-6 to TRBJ2-1; TRBD2 aligns across 8 bases. With V trimmed by 6 bases and J by 0 bases, 4 bases remained unmatched. Germline V gene data show CDR1 as MNHNY and CDR2 as SVGAGI (reference sequence). The CDR3 has 15 amino acids. Here the CDR3 DNA reads TGTGCCAGCAGCCCCGGGACTAGCTCCTACAATGAGCAGTTCTTC. This codes for CASSPGTSSYNEQFF.

V gene TRBV7-9 combines with J gene TRBJ2-1, with D perhaps TRBD2 (6 bases). CDR3 length: 14 amino acids. Trimming shortened V by 1 base and J by 3 bases, and 7 bases separated the two germline ends. Per germline, CDR1 SEHNR and CDR2 FQNEAQ (reference sequence). The DNA of the CDR3 is TGTGCCAGCAGCTTAGATAGCGGCTACAATGAGCAGTTCTTC. It codes for CASSLDSGYNEQFF.

This clone was picked up a small number of times. The chain joins TRBV5-1 to TRBJ1-1; 9 bases are a match to TRBD1. The junction had 3 bases not matched to a gene; V was cut back by 4 bases and J by 2 bases. Germline V gives CDR1 SGHRS, CDR2 YFSETQ. The CDR3 contains 14 residues. CDR3 sequence (DNA): TGCGCCAGCAGCGCGACAGGGGGAAACACTGAAGCTTTCTTT. Translated, it gives CASSATGGNTEAFF.

The chain carries TRBV7-2 and TRBJ2-7; D uncertain. CDR1 SGHTA and CDR2 FQGNSA come from the germline V gene. This CDR3 has 13 amino acids. The V gene lost 2 bases and the J gene lost 3 bases, with 8 bases spanning the gap. The CDR3 DNA sequence: TGTGCCAGCAGCTTATCCCCTCTCTACGAGCAGTACTTC. Protein product: CASSLSPLYEQYF.

The chain has TRBV30 and TRBJ1-2, with 10 bases lining up with TRBD1. After removal of 3 bases from V and 6 bases from J, the junction contained 4 bases not matched to a gene. Germline CDR1 and CDR2: GTSNPN and SVGIG (reference sequence). The CDR3 is 13 amino acids. The CDR3 is CAWSGTGAHGYTF. In DNA, the CDR3 is TGTGCCTGGAGCGGGACAGGGGCACATGGCTACACCTTC.